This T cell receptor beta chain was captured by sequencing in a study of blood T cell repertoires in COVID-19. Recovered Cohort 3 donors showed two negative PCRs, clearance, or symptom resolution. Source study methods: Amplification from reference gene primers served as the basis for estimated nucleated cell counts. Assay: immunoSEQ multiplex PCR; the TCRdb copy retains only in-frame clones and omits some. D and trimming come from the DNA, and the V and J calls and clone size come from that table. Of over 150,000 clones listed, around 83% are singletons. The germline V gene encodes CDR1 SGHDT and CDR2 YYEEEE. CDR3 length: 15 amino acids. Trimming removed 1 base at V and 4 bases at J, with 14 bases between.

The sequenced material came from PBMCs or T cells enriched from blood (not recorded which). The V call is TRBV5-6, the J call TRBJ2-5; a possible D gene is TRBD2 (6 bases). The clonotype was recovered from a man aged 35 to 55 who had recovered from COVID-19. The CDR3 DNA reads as TGTGCCAGCAGCTTGCCGGAGAAGGGAGGAGAGACCCAGTACTTC. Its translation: CASSLPEKGGETQYF.